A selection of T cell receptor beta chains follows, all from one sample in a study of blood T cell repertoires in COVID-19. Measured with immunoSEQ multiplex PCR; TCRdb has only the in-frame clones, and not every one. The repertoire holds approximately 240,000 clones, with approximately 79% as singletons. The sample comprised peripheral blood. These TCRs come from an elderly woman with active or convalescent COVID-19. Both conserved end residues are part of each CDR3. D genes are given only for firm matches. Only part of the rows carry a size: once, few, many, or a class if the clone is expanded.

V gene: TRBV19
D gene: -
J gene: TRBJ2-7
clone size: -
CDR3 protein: CASSISGTPRLFSYEQYF
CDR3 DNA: TGTGCCAGTAGTATCTCCGGGACACCAAGACTTTTCTCCTACGAGCAGTACTTC

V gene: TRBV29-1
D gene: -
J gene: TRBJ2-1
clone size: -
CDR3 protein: CSVAGVSGEQFF
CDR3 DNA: TGCAGCGTTGCCGGGGTTAGTGGTGAGCAGTTCTTC

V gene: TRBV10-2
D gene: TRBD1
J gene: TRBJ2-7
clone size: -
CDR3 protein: CASSDFRGTGVYEQYF
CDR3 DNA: TGCGCCAGCAGTGACTTCCGCGGGACAGGGGTCTACGAGCAGTACTTC

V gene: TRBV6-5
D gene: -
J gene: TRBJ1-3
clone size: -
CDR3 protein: CASKLSSGNTIYF
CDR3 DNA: TGTGCCAGCAAACTAAGCTCTGGAAACACCATATATTTT

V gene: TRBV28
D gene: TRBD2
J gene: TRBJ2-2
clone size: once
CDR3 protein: CASSPQAGGSGELFF
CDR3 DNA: TGTGCCAGCAGTCCCCAAGCGGGAGGATCCGGGGAGCTGTTTTTT

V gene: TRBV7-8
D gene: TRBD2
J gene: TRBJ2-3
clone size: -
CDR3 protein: CASSPVLAGPRDTQYF
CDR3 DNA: TGTGCCAGCAGCCCGGTCCTAGCGGGACCTCGGGATACGCAGTATTTT

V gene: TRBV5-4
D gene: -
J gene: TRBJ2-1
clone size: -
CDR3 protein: CASSGSQGYNGYEQFF
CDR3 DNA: TGTGCCAGCAGCGGATCTCAGGGCTACAATGGGTATGAGCAGTTCTTC

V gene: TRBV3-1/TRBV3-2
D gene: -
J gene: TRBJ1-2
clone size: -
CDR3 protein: CASSQSESGNYGYTF
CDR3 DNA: TGTGCCAGCAGCCAATCCGAATCAGGGAACTATGGCTACACCTTC

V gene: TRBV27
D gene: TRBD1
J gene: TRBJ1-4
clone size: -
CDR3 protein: CASGRTGSGEKLFF
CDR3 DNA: TGTGCCAGCGGTCGGACAGGGTCGGGTGAAAAACTGTTTTTT

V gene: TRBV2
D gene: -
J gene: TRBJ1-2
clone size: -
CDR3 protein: CASKKGGADHGYTF
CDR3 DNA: TGTGCCAGCAAGAAGGGGGGGGCCGACCATGGCTACACCTTC

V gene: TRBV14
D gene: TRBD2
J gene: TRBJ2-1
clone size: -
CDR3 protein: CASSEGLEFTNEQFF
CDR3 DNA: TGTGCCAGCAGCGAGGGACTAGAGTTTACCAATGAGCAGTTCTTC

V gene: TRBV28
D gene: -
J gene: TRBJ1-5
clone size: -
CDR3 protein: CASSFGGSQQPQHF
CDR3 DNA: TGTGCCAGCAGTTTTGGGGGGTCCCAGCAGCCCCAGCATTTT

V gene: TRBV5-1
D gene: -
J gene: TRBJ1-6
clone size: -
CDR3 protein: CASSSGQASSPLHF
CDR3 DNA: TGCGCCAGCAGCTCAGGACAAGCAAGCTCACCCCTCCACTTT

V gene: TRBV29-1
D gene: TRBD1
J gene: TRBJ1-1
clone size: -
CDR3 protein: CSVTWDSTEAFF
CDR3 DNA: TGCAGCGTAACTTGGGACAGTACTGAAGCTTTCTTT

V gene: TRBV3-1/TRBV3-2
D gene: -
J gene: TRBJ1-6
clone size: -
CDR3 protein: CASSNQADSPLHF
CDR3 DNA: TGTGCCAGCAGCAATCAGGCAGATTCACCCCTCCACTTT

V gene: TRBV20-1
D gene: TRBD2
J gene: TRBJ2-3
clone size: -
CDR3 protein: CSASGTSGSTDTQYF
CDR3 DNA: TGCAGTGCTAGTGGGACTAGCGGGAGCACAGATACGCAGTATTTT

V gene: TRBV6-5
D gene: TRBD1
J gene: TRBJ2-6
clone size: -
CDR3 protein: CASRGTGGANVLTF
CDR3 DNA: TGTGCCAGCAGAGGGACAGGGGGCGCAAACGTCCTGACTTTC

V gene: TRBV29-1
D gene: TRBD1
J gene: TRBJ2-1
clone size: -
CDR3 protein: CSVGTGGTWVNEQFF
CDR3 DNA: TGCAGCGTAGGGACAGGGGGTACTTGGGTCAATGAGCAGTTCTTC

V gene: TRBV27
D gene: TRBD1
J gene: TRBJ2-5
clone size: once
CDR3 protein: CASSPLAIHRDREYF
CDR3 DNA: TGTGCCAGCAGTCCGCTGGCAATTCACCGGGACAGGGAGTACTTC

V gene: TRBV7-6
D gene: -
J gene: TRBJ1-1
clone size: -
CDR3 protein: CASSKEGQEAFF
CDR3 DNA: TGTGCCAGCAGTAAAGAGGGACAAGAAGCTTTCTTT

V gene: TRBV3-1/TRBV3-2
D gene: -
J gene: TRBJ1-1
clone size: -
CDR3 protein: CASSQGGPFGAFF
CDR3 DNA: TGTGCCAGCAGCCAAGGAGGCCCCTTTGGAGCTTTCTTT

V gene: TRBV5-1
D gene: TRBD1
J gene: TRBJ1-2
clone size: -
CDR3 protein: CASSWGQGDGYTF
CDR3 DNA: TGCGCCAGCAGCTGGGGACAGGGGGACGGCTACACCTTC

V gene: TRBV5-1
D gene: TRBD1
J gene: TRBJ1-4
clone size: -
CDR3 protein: CASSPRDSLNEKLFF
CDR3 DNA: TGCGCCAGCAGCCCTCGGGACAGCTTAAATGAAAAACTGTTTTTT

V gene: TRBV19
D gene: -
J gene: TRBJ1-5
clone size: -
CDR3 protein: CASSIENQPQHF
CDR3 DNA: TGTGCCAGTAGTATTGAGAATCAGCCCCAGCATTTT

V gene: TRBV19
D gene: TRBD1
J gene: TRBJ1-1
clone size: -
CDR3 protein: CASSSDRAPNTEAFF
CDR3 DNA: TGTGCCAGTAGTTCCGACAGGGCACCTAACACTGAAGCTTTCTTT

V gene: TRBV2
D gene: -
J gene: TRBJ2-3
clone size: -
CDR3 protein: CASSERTITDTQYF
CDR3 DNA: TGTGCCAGCAGTGAGAGGACAATTACAGATACGCAGTATTTT

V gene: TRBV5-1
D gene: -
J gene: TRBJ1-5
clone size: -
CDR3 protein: CASSIRGGDQPQHF
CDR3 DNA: TGCGCCAGCAGCATCAGGGGAGGGGACCAGCCCCAGCATTTT

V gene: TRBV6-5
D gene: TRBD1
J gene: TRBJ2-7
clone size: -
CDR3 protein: CASSQGQFYEQYF
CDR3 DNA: TGTGCCAGCAGTCAGGGACAGTTTTACGAGCAGTACTTC

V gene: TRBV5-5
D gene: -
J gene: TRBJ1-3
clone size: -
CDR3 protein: CASSFFGNTIYF
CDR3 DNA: TGTGCCAGCAGCTTCTTTGGAAACACCATATATTTT

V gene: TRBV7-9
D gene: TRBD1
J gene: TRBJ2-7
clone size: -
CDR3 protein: CASSAPRDRLQGHEQYF
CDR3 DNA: TGTGCCAGCAGCGCCCCCCGGGACAGGCTACAAGGGCACGAGCAGTACTTC

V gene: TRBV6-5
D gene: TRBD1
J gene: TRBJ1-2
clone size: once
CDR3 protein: CASSLLNQGADGYTF
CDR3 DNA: TGTGCCAGCAGTTTATTGAACCAGGGGGCAGATGGCTACACCTTC

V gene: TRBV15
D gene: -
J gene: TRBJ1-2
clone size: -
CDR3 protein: CATSRGLGVGYTF
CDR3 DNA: TGTGCCACCAGCAGGGGCCTAGGGGTCGGCTACACCTTC

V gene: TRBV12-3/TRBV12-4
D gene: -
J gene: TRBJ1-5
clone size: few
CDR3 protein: CASSLVRGQPQHF
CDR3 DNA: TGTGCCAGCAGTTTGGTCCGAGGTCAGCCCCAGCATTTT

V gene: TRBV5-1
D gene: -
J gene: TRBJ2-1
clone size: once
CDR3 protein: CASSPMGRNNEQFF
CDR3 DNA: TGCGCCAGCAGCCCTATGGGGAGAAATAATGAGCAGTTCTTC

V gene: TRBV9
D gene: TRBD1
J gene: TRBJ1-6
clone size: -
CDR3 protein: CASSTDRRPYNSPLHF
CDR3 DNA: TGTGCCAGCAGCACGGACAGGCGCCCTTATAATTCACCCCTCCACTTT

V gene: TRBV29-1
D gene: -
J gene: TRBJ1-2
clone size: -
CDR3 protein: CSVGRTVGLDGYTF
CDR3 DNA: TGCAGCGTTGGAAGGACAGTCGGCTTGGATGGCTACACCTTC